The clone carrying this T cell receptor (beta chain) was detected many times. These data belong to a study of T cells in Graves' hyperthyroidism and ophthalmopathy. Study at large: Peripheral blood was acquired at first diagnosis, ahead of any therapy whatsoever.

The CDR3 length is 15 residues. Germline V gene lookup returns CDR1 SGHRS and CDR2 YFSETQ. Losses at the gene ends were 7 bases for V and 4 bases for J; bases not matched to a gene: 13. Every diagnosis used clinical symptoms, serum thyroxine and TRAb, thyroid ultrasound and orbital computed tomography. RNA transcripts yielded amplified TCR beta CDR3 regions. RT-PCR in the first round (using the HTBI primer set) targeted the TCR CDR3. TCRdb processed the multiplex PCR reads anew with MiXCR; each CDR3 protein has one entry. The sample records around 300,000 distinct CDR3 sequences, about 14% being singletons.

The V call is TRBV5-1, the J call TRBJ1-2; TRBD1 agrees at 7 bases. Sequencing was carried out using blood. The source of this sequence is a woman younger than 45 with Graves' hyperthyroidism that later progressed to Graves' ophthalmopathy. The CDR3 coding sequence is TGCGCCAGCCCTTTGGTTGCCCGGGACAGCTATGGCTACACCTTC. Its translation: CASPLVARDSYGYTF.